These 3 T cell receptor beta chains came from one sample sequenced in a study of blood T cell repertoires in COVID-19 (dated by TCRdb to between 2020 and 2021). Libraries were built with the immunoSEQ multiplex PCR assay. Entries here come from immuneACCESS through TCRdb and include only in-frame sequences with V and J called. Some clones fail to appear in such tables; in the studies checked, an unresolved V gene covers under half of the shortfall, and the cause of the remainder is unknown. The sample contains roughly 230,000 clones, under 90% of them found a single time. In total, the top ten clones hold around 4.2% of the sample. Material for sequencing was PBMCs or T cells enriched from blood (not recorded which). These TCRs come from a woman in her thirties with acute COVID-19.

The J gene is TRBJ2-7, the V gene TRBV5-1; D perhaps matches TRBD2 (5 bases). This CDR3 comprises 14 residues. CDR1 is SGHRS and CDR2 is YFSETQ in the germline V gene. V lost 1 base and J lost 3, with 11 bases in between. The CDR3 coding sequence is TGCGCCAGCAGCTTGTATTCGAGGGACTACGAGCAGTACTTC. It codes for CASSLYSRDYEQYF.

The rearrangement joins TRBV18 to TRBJ1-1; D is ambiguous. V was cut by 2 bases and J by 4 bases, with 11 bases left in between. The germline V gene has CDR1 KGHSH and CDR2 LQKENI. The CDR3 length is 14 residues. The DNA of the CDR3 is TGTGCCAGCTCACCAGAGGGCGCGAGCACTGAAGCTTTCTTT. As protein: CASSPEGASTEAFF.

This clone was counted between two and nine times. The V call is TRBV29-1, the J call TRBJ2-3; D unresolved. Germline V gives CDR1 SQVTM, CDR2 ANQGSEA. CDR3 length: 13 amino acids. Trimming removed 4 bases at V and 5 bases at J, with 13 bases between. This chain's CDR3 is CSVGGSFLDTQYF. In DNA, the CDR3 is TGCAGCGTTGGAGGTTCCTTTCTAGATACGCAGTATTTT.